The clone carrying this T cell receptor (beta chain) was recorded once. Antigen unknown. Time point in this sample: cycle 4 day 1 (C4D1), after five to seven weeks of nivolumab. Every patient relapsed after autologous stem cell transplantation, and brentuximab vedotin exposure varied. These data belong to a study of PD-1 blockade in classical Hodgkin lymphoma. The repertoire was sequenced with immunoSEQ multiplex PCR; TCRdb's copy has only in-frame clones and lacks some. The table records tens of thousands of clones, about nine tenths of them present only once. The CDR3 consists of 15 residues. CDR1 SGHAT and CDR2 FQNNGV come from the germline V gene. Trimming took 2 bases from V and 7 from J, leaving 14 bases between them. General study points: According to reports, newly diagnosed patients had lower baseline TCR diversity than healthy donors, and relapsed/refractory patients had lower baseline TCR diversity still.

The sequencing here drew on peripheral blood mononuclear cells (PBMCs), taken before the fourth cycle of nivolumab. This chain joins TRBV11-2 and TRBJ1-4; D remains unclear. The origin of this receptor is a human donor with classical Hodgkin lymphoma. This chain's CDR3 is CASSLRTGLGEKLFF. The CDR3 nucleotides read TGTGCCAGCAGCTTAAGAACGGGCCTCGGTGAAAAACTGTTTTTT.